This TCR beta chain was sequenced in a study of breast tumors, draining lymph nodes, adjacent tissues. TCRdb re-analysed the multiplex PCR reads in MiXCR, keeping a single row per CDR3 protein. The table includes 200,000 to 300,000 distinct CDR3 sequences, over 25% detected once. Axillary draining lymph nodes of breast cancer patients supplied the node samples. Sequenced material: axillary lymph node tissue. This clonotype was obtained from a female donor with breast cancer. Some clones in this sample may be carry-over from other donors' samples.

The CDR3 is CASRTGMGAKNIQYF. In nucleotides, the CDR3 is TGTGCCAGCAGGACAGGGATGGGGGCCAAAAACATTCAGTACTTC. The rearrangement links TRBV6-4 to TRBJ2-4, with 7 bases matching TRBD1. The CDR3 has 15 residues. CDR1 MRHNA and CDR2 SNTAGT come from the germline V gene. V was pared by 6 bases and J by 1 base, with 6 bases of the junction left unmatched.